A selection of T cell receptor beta chains follows, all from one sample in a study of T cells expressing NK-cell markers. TCRdb re-called the 5' RACE reads and catalogs CDR3 proteins one per entry, DNA excluded. This sample carries more than 250,000 distinct CDR3 sequences, with around 0.4% going to the ten biggest clones. The specimen was blood T cells: a sorted CD56 or NKG2C T cell subset, CD4+ or CD8+ T cells, or bulk PBMC T cells (not recorded which). These receptors were collected from a man aged 18 to 30 in good health. The CDR3 runs from the conserved cysteine through the conserved F or W. The order of the fields is J gene, V gene, CDR3 protein.

J: TRBJ2-5
V: TRBV20-1
CDR3: CSAPTGGSQETQYF

J: TRBJ1-1
V: TRBV20-1
CDR3: CSARDPGRRTTEAFF

J: TRBJ2-7
V: TRBV6-5
CDR3: CASSSPGLAGGDEQYF

J: TRBJ1-2
V: TRBV28
CDR3: CASGKLNYGYTF

J: TRBJ2-3
V: TRBV5-1
CDR3: CASSFAPGQGEDTQYF

J: TRBJ2-7
V: TRBV29-1
CDR3: CSVAPDRAEQYF

J: TRBJ2-3
V: TRBV5-6
CDR3: CASSLASRQGAGTDTQYF

J: TRBJ2-4
V: TRBV21-1
CDR3: CATTIRAKNIQYF

J: TRBJ2-7
V: TRBV7-3
CDR3: CASSQSDSSYEQYF

J: TRBJ1-2
V: TRBV25-1
CDR3: CASSDSSRPYYGYTF

J: TRBJ1-2
V: TRBV20-1
CDR3: CSAKNIDRGLGYTF

J: TRBJ2-3
V: TRBV7-6
CDR3: CASRLSGTTDTQYF

J: TRBJ1-5
V: TRBV4-2
CDR3: CASSQAVGASNQPQHF

J: TRBJ2-2
V: TRBV20-1
CDR3: CSAGQPTGELFF

J: TRBJ2-1
V: TRBV7-8
CDR3: CASSPMAGGPFNEQFF

J: TRBJ1-2
V: TRBV30
CDR3: CAWSGRDRVSEGGYTF

J: TRBJ2-1
V: TRBV4-3
CDR3: CASSRDSVYNEQFF

J: TRBJ2-7
V: TRBV7-3
CDR3: CASSFQEKGHEQYF

J: TRBJ2-1
V: TRBV7-2
CDR3: CASSRWTGGLFF

J: TRBJ2-6
V: TRBV6-1
CDR3: CASSVGTSGSSGANVLTF

J: TRBJ2-2
V: TRBV30
CDR3: CATLRTHQLTGELFF

J: TRBJ2-1
V: TRBV3-1
CDR3: CASSPASGGYNEQFF

J: TRBJ2-5
V: TRBV7-2
CDR3: CASSLAWASGRVRQETQYF

J: TRBJ2-7
V: TRBV6-2/TRBV6-3
CDR3: CASSYDRTESSYEQYF

J: TRBJ1-1
V: TRBV6-1
CDR3: CASSEGSFGEAFF

J: TRBJ2-1
V: TRBV6-5
CDR3: CASSYGFSGRGSYNEQFF

J: TRBJ1-2
V: TRBV18
CDR3: CASSRPGQGDGYTF

J: TRBJ1-6
V: TRBV6-5
CDR3: CASSYPGARSPLHF

J: TRBJ1-2
V: TRBV12-3/TRBV12-4
CDR3: CASSSKVWGGGYTF

J: TRBJ1-6
V: TRBV20-1
CDR3: CSAPPRGSSYNSPLHF

J: TRBJ2-3
V: TRBV18
CDR3: CASSPPESTQYF

J: TRBJ2-3
V: TRBV13
CDR3: CASSLVRSSTDTQYF

J: TRBJ2-2
V: TRBV10-3
CDR3: CAISEGGGGELFF

J: TRBJ2-7
V: TRBV29-1
CDR3: CSAQKEGIAYEQYF

J: TRBJ1-2
V: TRBV5-1
CDR3: CASSQRQGSGYTF

J: TRBJ1-1
V: TRBV3-1
CDR3: CASSLRDRGKGAFF

J: TRBJ2-1
V: TRBV4-1
CDR3: CASSQVPGAWQFF

J: TRBJ2-2
V: TRBV20-1
CDR3: CSAVSPFTGELFF

J: TRBJ2-3
V: TRBV5-1
CDR3: CASRVGQNTDTQYF

J: TRBJ1-1
V: TRBV7-2
CDR3: CASSLFQGWTGPEAFF

J: TRBJ2-7
V: TRBV10-3
CDR3: CAISEGTSGSSYEQYF

J: TRBJ2-1
V: TRBV7-2
CDR3: CASSKGFLGNEQFF

J: TRBJ2-2
V: TRBV5-4
CDR3: CASSFPGYGELFF

J: TRBJ1-2
V: TRBV19
CDR3: CASNGGSQRHYGYTF

J: TRBJ1-1
V: TRBV7-9
CDR3: CASSLAGPHMNTEAFF

J: TRBJ2-1
V: TRBV20-1
CDR3: CSALPLAGADNEQFF

J: TRBJ2-6
V: TRBV11-2
CDR3: CASSHRRYAGGEAGANVLTF

J: TRBJ2-2
V: TRBV4-1
CDR3: CASSLFSSGGNTGELFF

J: TRBJ2-7
V: TRBV7-2
CDR3: CATGLAGEYEQYF

J: TRBJ1-3
V: TRBV5-1
CDR3: CASRPQSSGNTIYF

J: TRBJ2-1
V: TRBV11-2
CDR3: CASSLSLVSDEQFF

J: TRBJ1-6
V: TRBV18
CDR3: CASSPGADSPLHF

J: TRBJ2-7
V: TRBV4-3
CDR3: CASSQEDRGGEQYF

J: TRBJ2-1
V: TRBV5-1
CDR3: CASSPPLKDEQFF

J: TRBJ2-1
V: TRBV20-1
CDR3: CSARRGTSGMNEQFF

J: TRBJ2-5
V: TRBV20-1
CDR3: CSASDGTGPMYF

J: TRBJ1-3
V: TRBV12-3/TRBV12-4
CDR3: CASSSAWGNTIYF

J: TRBJ2-3
V: TRBV14
CDR3: CASSQVNYRVLDTQYF

J: TRBJ1-4
V: TRBV3-1
CDR3: CASADRGIEKLFF

J: TRBJ2-3
V: TRBV12-3/TRBV12-4
CDR3: CASSLTGRSHPYF